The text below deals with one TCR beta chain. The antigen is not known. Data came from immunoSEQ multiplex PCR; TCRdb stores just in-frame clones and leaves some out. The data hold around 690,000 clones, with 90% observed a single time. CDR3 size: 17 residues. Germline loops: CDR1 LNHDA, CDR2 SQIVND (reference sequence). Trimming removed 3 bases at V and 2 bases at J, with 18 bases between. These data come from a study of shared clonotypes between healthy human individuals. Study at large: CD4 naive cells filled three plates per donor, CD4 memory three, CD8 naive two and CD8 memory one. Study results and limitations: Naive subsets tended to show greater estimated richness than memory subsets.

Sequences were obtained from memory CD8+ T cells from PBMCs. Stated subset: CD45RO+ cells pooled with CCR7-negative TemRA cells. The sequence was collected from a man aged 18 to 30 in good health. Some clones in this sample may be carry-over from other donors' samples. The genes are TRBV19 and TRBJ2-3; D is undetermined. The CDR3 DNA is TGTGCCAGTAGTATGCGGTCACTTCTCCGTCTCACAGATACGCAGTATTTT. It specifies CASSMRSLLRLTDTQYF.